This TCR beta chain emerged from a study of prognosis after radiotherapy for stage I lung cancer. For the study at large: Four to six patients had oligometastatic NSCLC after their primary tumor was surgically resected, and more than eleven patients had newly diagnosed primary stage I lung tumors. Squamous cell carcinoma was diagnosed in several patients and adenocarcinoma in some 11. None of the non-small cell lung cancer patients was considered medically operable.

Of note for this clonotype: The antigen is unknown. At one boundary the junction diverges from the germline segment, which might be a read error.

The CDR3 runs 15 residues. From germline, CDR1 is PRHDT and CDR2 FYEKMQ (reference sequence). Starting from genomic DNA, TCR beta CDR3 was amplified through two-round multiplex PCR. Each TRBV and TRBJ gene had its own primer in the first PCR round. TCRdb reprocessed the multiplex PCR reads with MiXCR, giving one entry per CDR3 protein. The sample has about 20,000 distinct CDR3 sequences; about 40% are singletons. The study, taken as a whole, reports: Unique TCR clones declined after stereotactic body radiation therapy, from a median about 10,000 to 6,900.

The clonotype comes from a donor older than 45 with non-small cell lung cancer. This chain joins TRBV13 and TRBJ1-1, with D possibly being TRBD1 (5 bases). The sequencing used PBMCs, collected before or after stereotactic body radiation therapy (not recorded which). CDR3: CTSSIRQSLNTEAFF. The CDR3 nucleotides read TGTACCAGCAGCATCAGACAGTCCCTGAACACTGAAGCTTTCTTT.